These 20 T cell receptor beta chains were sequenced from one sample in a study of OX40 agonist ivuxolimab in advanced cancers. Here immunoSEQ multiplex PCR was the method, and the copy in TCRdb shows in-frame clones only, minus some. Among over 85,000 clones listed, around nine tenths were seen once. The sequences come from CD4+ or CD8+ T cells sorted from blood, collected in a trial of the OX40 agonist ivuxolimab. The receptors originated from an adult with an advanced solid tumor such as melanoma, head and neck, liver or kidney cancer.

This clone has a handful of counts. The J gene is TRBJ1-6, the V gene TRBV5-6, with D maybe TRBD1 (5 bases). Germline-derived CDR1 and CDR2 are SGHDT and YYEEEE. CDR3 length: 16 amino acids. V was shortened by 4 bases and J by 8 bases, with 19 bases between the two germline ends. In DNA form, the CDR3 reads TGTGCCAGCAGCATGGGGGGGTATGGGGTCTATTCACCCCTCCACTTT. Protein: CASSMGGYGVYSPLHF.

The DNA of the CDR3 is TGCGCCAGCAGTCACGGACAGACCTACGAGCAGTACTTC. It codes for CASSHGQTYEQYF. V and J are TRBV5-1 and TRBJ2-7; maybe TRBD1 (6 bases). The CDR3 contains 13 residues. The germline V gene encodes CDR1 SGHRS and CDR2 YFSETQ. V was trimmed by 5 bases and J by 2 bases, leaving 11 bases between them.

This clone has a handful of counts. The chain couples TRBV29-1 to TRBJ1-1; no reliable D call. V was pared by 4 bases and J by 2 bases, with 17 bases between. There are 15 residues in the CDR3. CDR1 is SQVTM, CDR2 ANQGSEA, per germline. The CDR3 DNA sequence: TGCAGCGTTGTCCCCCCCATTAGCCCCAACACTGAAGCTTTCTTT. This encodes CSVVPPISPNTEAFF.

The V gene is TRBV4-1, the J gene TRBJ2-7, with 8 nucleotides matching TRBD1. Trimming cost V 2 bases and J 2 bases; bases outside gene matches: 8. CDR3 length: 16 amino acids. Germline assignment: CDR1 MGHRA and CDR2 YSYEKL. In DNA, the CDR3 is TGCGCCAGCAGCCAAAGTCACAGGGGGTACCCCTACGAGCAGTACTTC. Protein product: CASSQSHRGYPYEQYF.

The chain links TRBV7-6 to TRBJ1-1, with D perhaps matching TRBD1 (6 bases). Germline CDR1 is SGHVS and CDR2 is FNYEAQ. V was clipped by 5 bases and J by 11 bases, with 24 bases between them. CDR3 length: 15 residues. DNA of the CDR3: TGTGCCAGCAGCCCCGGGGACCAAAAACAGGGAGTGGCTTTCTTT. Translating it yields CASSPGDQKQGVAFF.

V gene TRBV2 combines with J gene TRBJ2-3; maybe TRBD2 (5 bases). The length of the CDR3 is 14 residues. Trimming took off 7 bases at V and 0 bases at J, with 11 bases between the two ends. CDR1 is SNHLY and CDR2 is FYNNEI in the germline V gene. The CDR3 is CASIEGSSTDTQYF. As DNA, the CDR3 is TGTGCCAGCATCGAGGGCTCTAGCACAGATACGCAGTATTTT.

The rearrangement links TRBV4-1 to TRBJ2-5; TRBD2 matches at 10 bases. Germline CDR1 is MGHRA and CDR2 is YSYEKL. The CDR3 sequence is 19 residues long. V lost 4 bases to trimming and J lost 2 bases; unmatched junction nucleotides: 16. CDR3: CASSRLISPGLADQETQYF. For the CDR3, the DNA is TGCGCCAGCAGCCGGTTAATTTCACCCGGACTAGCGGATCAAGAGACCCAGTACTTC.

The V gene is TRBV7-8, the J gene TRBJ2-1; tentative D call: TRBD1 (6 bases). CDR1 SGHVS and CDR2 FQNEAQ come from the germline V gene. This CDR3 region has 12 residues. V lost 5 bases to trimming and J lost 8 bases, with 10 bases between them. CDR3 residues: CASSPHRDEQFF. The CDR3 coding sequence is TGTGCCAGCAGCCCGCACAGGGATGAGCAGTTCTTC.

The genes are TRBV10-3 and TRBJ2-1; weak D call: TRBD2 (6 bases). The germline CDR1 and CDR2 sequences are ENHRY and SYGVKD. V was cut by 4 bases and J by 8 bases, with 15 bases left in between. This CDR3 is 14 amino acids long. CDR3 sequence reads: CAISGPGLQDEQFF. CDR3 coding DNA: TGTGCCATCAGTGGGCCGGGACTTCAGGATGAGCAGTTCTTC.

This clone was detected once. The genes are TRBV28 and TRBJ1-2, with D possibly being TRBD1 (5 bases). Trimming stripped 3 bases from V and 6 bases from J, with 11 bases between. Germline CDR1 MDHEN, CDR2 SYDVKM. The CDR3 is 13 residues long. The CDR3 spells CASSFGGANGYTF. CDR3 in DNA: TGTGCCAGCAGTTTTGGAGGGGCGAATGGCTACACCTTC.

The table lists this clone with a count of one. The V gene is TRBV11-3, the J gene TRBJ1-1; no reliable D call. This CDR3 comprises 14 residues. Germline V gene data show CDR1 as SGHNT and CDR2 as YENEEA. Trimming left V 2 bases short and J 5 bases short, with 12 bases between. Here the CDR3 reads CASSLRSWGTEAFF. CDR3 nucleotides: TGTGCCAGCAGCTTAAGGTCGTGGGGAACTGAAGCTTTCTTT.

The CDR3 region has the DNA TGTGCCAGCAGTTCCACCGGGACAGCTGAGTGGGTGGACAAAAACATTCAGTACTTC. Protein: CASSSTGTAEWVDKNIQYF. The chain uses TRBV7-9 and TRBJ2-4; 7 positions match TRBD1. Losses at the gene ends were 6 bases for V and 3 bases for J; bases not matched to a gene: 20. Germline values: CDR1 SEHNR, CDR2 FQNEAQ (reference sequence). This CDR3 is 19 amino acids long.

The V gene is TRBV4-2, the J gene TRBJ2-4; TRBD1 agrees at 8 bases. Germline CDR1 and CDR2: LGHNA and YNFKEQ. The CDR3 contains 13 residues. V lost 3 bases, J lost 8 bases, and 3 bases stayed unmatched. The CDR3 nucleotides read TGTGCCAGCAGCCAGCCACAGGGGGACATTCAGTACTTC. Residues: CASSQPQGDIQYF.

This clone was observed a handful of times. The chain employs TRBV19 and TRBJ1-1; 8 nucleotides match TRBD1. CDR3 length equals 14 residues. V lost 3 bases to trimming and J lost 4 bases; unmatched junction nucleotides: 4. Germline V gene sequence: CDR1 LNHDA, CDR2 SQIVND (reference sequence). The CDR3 reads CASSMGQATTEAFF. CDR3 nucleotides: TGTGCCAGTAGTATGGGACAGGCTACCACTGAAGCTTTCTTT. The full variable domain, completed using reference TRBV19 and TRBJ1-1, is DGGITQSPKYLFRKEGQNVTLSCEQNLNHDAMYWYRQDPGQGLRLIYYSQIVNDFQKGDIAEGYSVSREKKESFPLTVTSAQKNPTAFYLCASSMGQATTEAFFGQGTRLTVV.

The genes are TRBV12-5 and TRBJ2-7, with D possibly being TRBD2 (6 bases). Trimming took off 7 bases at V and 3 bases at J, with 13 bases between the two ends. From germline, CDR1 is LGHNT and CDR2 FRNRAP. CDR3 length: 13 residues. The DNA for the CDR3 is TGTGCTAGTGCCCCAGTGGGGGGCTACGAGCAGTACTTC. It codes for CASAPVGGYEQYF.

The chain has TRBV10-1 and TRBJ1-5, with 9 bases lining up with TRBD1. The CDR3 consists of 14 residues. CDR1 is WNHNN and CDR2 is SYGVQD in the germline V gene (reference sequence). V lost 8 bases, J lost 8 bases, and 10 bases stayed unmatched. The CDR3 DNA sequence: TGCGCCAGCCATGCCGAGGACAGGGGAGAGCCCCAGCATTTT. Translating gives CASHAEDRGEPQHF.

V is TRBV27 and J is TRBJ2-5, with 7 bases that match TRBD2. Per germline, CDR1 MNHEY and CDR2 SMNVEV (reference sequence). The CDR3 totals 12 residues. V lost 4 bases and J lost 5; bases outside the gene matches: 1. The CDR3 loop reads CASSSGGETQYF. The CDR3 DNA is TGTGCCAGCAGTTCCGGGGGGGAGACCCAGTACTTC.

The chain couples TRBV5-8 to TRBJ2-5; D remains unclear. The DNA matches TRBJ2-7 better at its end, which makes the J call doubtful. Germline V CDR1 and CDR2: SGHTS, YDEGEE. The CDR3 runs 12 residues. The CDR3 reads CAVKQPILEQYF. CDR3 DNA: TGTGCCGTCAAACAGCCCATACTCGAGCAGTACTTC.

The genes are TRBV13 and TRBJ1-1; D call uncertain. CDR3 size: 13 residues. Between the trimmed V and J ends, which lost 5 bases and 7 bases, there was a span of 14 bases. Germline V lookup: CDR1 PRHDT, CDR2 FYEKMQ (reference sequence). This CDR3 reads CASSPEDRGEAFF. CDR3 nucleotides: TGTGCCAGCAGCCCGGAGGACCGGGGTGAAGCTTTCTTT.

The J gene is TRBJ2-7, the V gene TRBV18; D perhaps matches TRBD1 (6 bases). V lost 3 bases to trimming and J lost 0 bases, with 9 bases between them. Per germline, CDR1 KGHSH and CDR2 LQKENI. The CDR3 extends over 14 amino acids. CDR3 DNA sequence: TGTGCCAGCTCACCCGACAGGACCTCCTACGAGCAGTACTTC. Amino acids: CASSPDRTSYEQYF.